The 32 T cell receptor beta chains below were found in one sample sequenced in a study of blood T cell repertoires in COVID-19. The method was immunoSEQ multiplex PCR; TCRdb's version includes in-frame clones alone and lacks a portion of them. Found here are some 230,000 clones, around 87% of them singletons; the top ten hold roughly a tenth. The sequencing sample was made of peripheral blood. These receptors were obtained from a woman aged 45 to 65 with COVID-19, enrolled during active disease.

This clone appeared a few times. The chain links TRBV15 to TRBJ1-5; 8 bases line up with TRBD1. Germline V gene sequence: CDR1 LNHNV, CDR2 YYDKDF (reference sequence). Trimming cost V 4 bases and J 4 bases; bases outside gene matches: 3. CDR3 size: 14 residues. The CDR3 spells CATSMRQGNQPQHF. CDR3 bases: TGTGCCACCAGCATGAGACAGGGGAATCAGCCCCAGCATTTT.

This clone was counted between two and nine times. The chain combines TRBV19 with TRBJ2-2; tentative D call: TRBD1 (6 bases). Trimming shortened V by 9 bases and J by 0 bases, and 17 bases separated the two germline ends. The CDR3 has 16 residues. Germline CDR1 and CDR2: LNHDA and SQIVND (reference sequence). For the CDR3, the DNA is TGTGCCAGCCTCCCCCGGGACACCTCGAACACCGGGGAGCTGTTTTTT. It yields the protein CASLPRDTSNTGELFF. Using reference TRBV19 and TRBJ2-2 for the parts outside the CDR3, the full variable domain is DGGITQSPKYLFRKEGQNVTLSCEQNLNHDAMYWYRQDPGQGLRLIYYSQIVNDFQKGDIAEGYSVSREKKESFPLTVTSAQKNPTAFYLCASLPRDTSNTGELFFGEGSRLTVL.

This sequence joins TRBV5-6 and TRBJ2-7, with a weak D call TRBD1 (5 bases). V shed 0 bases and J shed 2 bases, with 12 bases lying between them. CDR1 is SGHDT and CDR2 is YYEEEE in the germline V gene. The CDR3 consists of 15 residues. CDR3 sequence reads: CASSLGQPFPYEQYF. The CDR3 coding sequence is TGTGCCAGCAGCTTGGGACAGCCCTTTCCCTACGAGCAGTACTTC.

This clone occurred once. This rearrangement joins TRBV19 to TRBJ2-3; 9 nucleotides agree with TRBD1. This CDR3 comprises 16 residues. The germline V gene encodes CDR1 LNHDA and CDR2 SQIVND (reference sequence). V trimming: 5 bases; J trimming: 2 bases; junction bases outside the gene matches: 8. The CDR3 protein is CASSRAGTGNTDTQYF. The CDR3 DNA follows: TGTGCCAGTAGTCGGGCCGGGACAGGGAACACAGATACGCAGTATTTT.

This chain links TRBV12-5 with TRBJ1-2; D call uncertain. The CDR3 has 14 amino acids. V lost 1 base and J 1 base, leaving 7 bases between the germline ends. Germline CDR1 and CDR2: LGHNT and FRNRAP. The CDR3 region is CASGLGLFNYGYTF. The CDR3, as DNA: TGTGCTAGTGGTTTGGGGCTGTTTAACTATGGCTACACCTTC.

V usage is TRBV27 and J usage is TRBJ1-5; D gene ambiguous. V was pared by 3 bases and J by 4 bases, with 7 bases between. Germline loops: CDR1 MNHEY, CDR2 SMNVEV (reference sequence). The CDR3 sequence is 13 residues long. Here the CDR3 reads CASSFSGNQPQHF. In DNA form, the CDR3 reads TGTGCCAGCAGTTTCTCCGGGAATCAGCCCCAGCATTTT.

The rearrangement links TRBV27 to TRBJ2-2; TRBD1 is a possible D gene (5 bases). With 7 bases removed from V and 4 bases from J, the gap between germline ends came to 10 bases. The CDR3 runs to 13 residues. CDR1 is MNHEY and CDR2 is SMNVEV in the germline V gene (reference sequence). This CDR3 reads CASNPRGTGELFF. The CDR3 bases are TGTGCCAGCAACCCTAGGGGCACCGGGGAGCTGTTTTTT.

The chain recombines TRBV19 with TRBJ2-2, with 8 nucleotides matching TRBD1. There are 16 residues in the CDR3. Germline-derived CDR1 and CDR2 are LNHDA and SQIVND (reference sequence). V lost 1 base to trimming and J lost 2 bases; unmatched junction nucleotides: 3. The CDR3 nucleotides read TGTGCCAGTAGTATAGTAGCAGGGGGCAACACCGGGGAGCTGTTTTTT. Its translation: CASSIVAGGNTGELFF.

This chain uses TRBV10-1 with TRBJ2-1; 13 nucleotides agree with TRBD2. The J segment lost 12 bases and the V segment lost 9 bases, leaving 8 bases of the junction unmatched. The CDR3 covers 13 residues. Germline V CDR1 and CDR2: WNHNN, SYGVQD (reference sequence). CDR3 residues: CASGLAGEAGQFF. CDR3 DNA sequence: TGCGCCAGTGGACTAGCGGGGGAGGCAGGGCAGTTCTTC.

This clone was seen only a few times. The CDR3 is CASSLVGQGMVGELFF. The CDR3 DNA follows: TGTGCCAGCAGCTTAGTGGGACAGGGTATGGTCGGGGAGCTGTTTTTT. The chain has TRBV7-8 and TRBJ2-2; 9 nucleotides match TRBD1. This CDR3 is built from 16 residues. The germline gives CDR1 SGHVS, CDR2 FQNEAQ. V gave up 1 base and J gave up 7 bases; unmatched junction bases: 7.

The count of this clone is one. CDR3 protein: CATSIKRAGELFF. In DNA form, the CDR3 reads TGTGCCACCAGCATTAAGAGGGCCGGGGAGCTGTTTTTT. The gene calls are TRBV15 and TRBJ2-2; tentatively, D is TRBD2 (5 bases). There are 13 residues in the CDR3. Trimming removed 4 bases from V and 6 bases from J, with 9 bases in between. Germline CDR1 is LNHNV and CDR2 is YYDKDF (reference sequence).

The CDR3 region has the DNA TGTGCCTCTCTAACAGGGGGCGATTTGTCCGGGGAGCTGTTTTTT. The encoded protein is CASLTGGDLSGELFF. The J gene is TRBJ2-2, the V gene TRBV28; 9 bases match TRBD1. The germline V gene encodes CDR1 MDHEN and CDR2 SYDVKM. The CDR3 totals 15 residues. Trimming at V came to 11 bases and at J to 6 bases, leaving 13 bases not matched to a gene.

The rearrangement joins TRBV12-3 or TRBV12-4 to TRBJ2-3; D possibly corresponds to TRBD2 (5 bases). V was clipped by 8 bases and J by 7 bases, with 10 bases between them. This CDR3 contains 11 residues. DNA for the CDR3: TGTGCCAGCGGGGTCGGGAATACGCAGTATTTT. Protein product: CASGVGNTQYF.

A single count supports this clone. The chain employs TRBV4-2 and TRBJ1-2; 7 bases agree with TRBD1. Germline V lookup: CDR1 LGHNA, CDR2 YNFKEQ. This CDR3 region has 14 residues. V lost 4 bases to trimming and J lost 4 bases; unmatched junction nucleotides: 6. The CDR3 nucleotides are TGTGCCAGCAGCCGCCTACAGGGGTCCTATGGCTACACCTTC. As protein: CASSRLQGSYGYTF.

The chain has TRBV7-6 and TRBJ1-6; D is possibly TRBD1 (6 bases). Germline values: CDR1 SGHVS, CDR2 FNYEAQ. The CDR3 loop spans 17 amino acids. The V end lost 5 bases, the J end lost 0 bases, and 14 bases lay between the germline ends. CDR3 loop: CASSRGTTSSYNSPLHF. CDR3 nucleotides: TGTGCCAGCAGCCGAGGGACAACCAGCTCCTATAATTCACCCCTCCACTTT.

This chain uses TRBV6-5 with TRBJ1-5, with TRBD1 matching over 8 bases. Losses at the gene ends were 7 bases for V and 12 bases for J; bases not matched to a gene: 11. CDR3 size: 13 residues. Germline CDR1 reads MNHEY; CDR2 reads SVGAGI. The CDR3 DNA sequence: TGTGCCAGCACTAGTTCCCGGACAGGGTTCCAGCATTTT. This codes for CASTSSRTGFQHF.

CDR3 sequence: CASSERGLGGYTF. The DNA of the CDR3 is TGTGCCAGCAGTGAAAGGGGGCTGGGAGGCTACACCTTC. V is TRBV6-1 and J is TRBJ1-2; 7 bases align to TRBD1. Germline V gives CDR1 MNHNS, CDR2 SASEGT. There are 13 residues in the CDR3. V was clipped by 2 bases and J by 8 bases; unmatched bases: 5.

The chain employs TRBV30 and TRBJ1-1, with a weak D call TRBD1 (6 bases). V dropped 0 bases and J dropped 2 bases, with 10 bases sitting between them. This CDR3 has 14 residues. Germline lookup yields CDR1 GTSNPN and CDR2 SVGIG (reference sequence). The CDR3 protein is CAWSVGGINTEAFF. Written as DNA, the CDR3 is TGTGCCTGGAGTGTAGGGGGAATCAACACTGAAGCTTTCTTT.

V and J are TRBV14 and TRBJ1-2, with D maybe TRBD1 (5 bases). Germline CDR1 is SGHDN and CDR2 is FVKESK. The CDR3 has 15 amino acids. Deletions cut 4 bases from V and 7 bases from J, with 19 bases between. The CDR3, as DNA: TGTGCCAGCAGCCCCAGATGGGGCGGCCAGTCTGGCTACACCTTC. It codes for CASSPRWGGQSGYTF. Drawing the rest from reference TRBV14 and TRBJ1-2, the complete variable domain is EAGVTQFPSHSVIEKGQTVTLRCDPISGHDNLYWYRRVMGKEIKFLLHFVKESKQDESGMPNNRFLAERTGGTYSTLKVQPAELEDSGVYFCASSPRWGGQSGYTFGSGTRLTVV.

The chain combines TRBV7-8 with TRBJ2-2, with 7 bases lining up with TRBD1. CDR1 SGHVS and CDR2 FQNEAQ come from the germline V gene. Trimming took 1 base from V and 6 from J; bases not matched to a gene: 11. This CDR3 region has 17 residues. The CDR3 DNA reads as TGTGCCAGCAGCTTAGGGAAAGACAGGGTGGTTGCCGGGGAGCTGTTTTTT. Translation gives CASSLGKDRVVAGELFF.

This chain connects TRBV28 to TRBJ1-2; D is possibly TRBD1 (5 bases). CDR3 length equals 12 residues. Trimming shortened V by 7 bases and J by 8 bases, and 14 bases separated the two germline ends. Germline CDR1 MDHEN, CDR2 SYDVKM. CDR3 sequence: CASTLPGSGYTF. The CDR3 DNA is TGTGCCAGCACCTTACCAGGGTCCGGCTACACCTTC.

V and J are TRBV30 and TRBJ2-3, with D perhaps matching TRBD2 (6 bases). The V gene lost 5 bases and the J gene lost 6 bases, with 18 bases spanning the gap. CDR1 is GTSNPN and CDR2 is SVGIG in the germline V gene (reference sequence). The CDR3 extends over 14 amino acids. CDR3 in amino acids: CAWGMGGTGDTQYF. The CDR3 region has the DNA TGTGCCTGGGGTATGGGCGGGACCGGGGATACGCAGTATTTT.

The chain combines TRBV4-1 with TRBJ1-4; D may be TRBD1 (5 bases). The CDR3 length is 14 residues. V was pared by 4 bases and J by 5 bases, with 11 bases between. CDR1 and CDR2 (germline): MGHRA, YSYEKL. The CDR3 is CASSLGGRNEKLFF. The DNA of the CDR3 is TGCGCCAGCAGCCTCGGGGGGAGAAATGAAAAACTGTTTTTT.

The chain uses TRBV5-4 and TRBJ2-1; 9 bases line up with TRBD2. CDR3 length equals 16 residues. Germline assignment: CDR1 SGHNT and CDR2 YYREEE (reference sequence). The V gene end was trimmed by 3 bases and the J gene end by 2 bases; junction bases not matched to a gene: 6. The CDR3 loop is CASSSALAGTYNEQFF. Here the CDR3 DNA reads TGTGCCAGCAGCTCAGCTCTAGCGGGGACCTACAATGAGCAGTTCTTC.

The chain couples TRBV6-5 to TRBJ1-3, with no clear D. The CDR3 is 15 residues long. Germline V lookup: CDR1 MNHEY, CDR2 SVGAGI. Trimming pared 8 bases from V and 0 bases from J, leaving 14 bases between. In DNA, the CDR3 is TGTGCCAGCTCTCGGTATTTGGTCTCTGGAAACACCATATATTTT. Its protein product is CASSRYLVSGNTIYF.

The chain links TRBV5-1 to TRBJ2-1; 8 bases match TRBD1. The germline V gene has CDR1 SGHRS and CDR2 YFSETQ. This CDR3 region has 15 residues. J was trimmed by 4 bases and V by 4 bases; bases with no gene match: 7. The CDR3 sequence: CASSQTGQEYNEQFF. CDR3 in DNA: TGCGCCAGCAGCCAGACGGGACAGGAGTACAATGAGCAGTTCTTC.

A single count supports this clone. The rearrangement links TRBV5-4 to TRBJ1-1; 7 bases are shared with TRBD1. This CDR3 contains 17 residues. V lost 5 bases, J lost 0 bases, and 13 bases stayed unmatched. Germline CDR1 and CDR2: SGHNT and YYREEE (reference sequence). The DNA for the CDR3 is TGTGCCAGCAGTTTTAAACAGGGGTCGGATTTGAACACTGAAGCTTTCTTT. Translated, it gives CASSFKQGSDLNTEAFF.

The DNA of the CDR3 is TGTGCCAGTAGTAGCGGTGGACAGGGAGGTCAGCCCCAGCATTTT. It yields the protein CASSSGGQGGQPQHF. The chain links TRBV19 to TRBJ1-5; TRBD1 aligns across 8 bases. CDR1 and CDR2 (germline): LNHDA, SQIVND (reference sequence). The CDR3 sequence is 15 residues long. Trimming at V came to 4 bases and at J to 6 bases, leaving 8 bases not matched to a gene.

The J gene is TRBJ1-4, the V gene TRBV28, with TRBD1 matching over 10 bases. Trimming at V came to 4 bases and at J to 6 bases, leaving 14 bases not matched to a gene. This CDR3 is built from 18 residues. Germline lookup yields CDR1 MDHEN and CDR2 SYDVKM. The chain's CDR3 is CASSSPRDRGFRDEKLFF. The CDR3, as DNA: TGTGCCAGCAGTTCCCCCCGGGACAGGGGATTTCGAGATGAAAAACTGTTTTTT.

This chain links TRBV7-8 with TRBJ2-7; D is ambiguous. The CDR3 spans 12 residues. Germline-derived CDR1 and CDR2 are SGHVS and FQNEAQ. Trimming took off 1 base at V and 6 bases at J, with 7 bases between the two ends. The CDR3: CASSLGDFEQYV. The CDR3 DNA reads TGTGCCAGCAGCTTAGGAGATTTCGAGCAGTACGTC.

Here the CDR3 reads CASSPLGGPLYNEQFF. The CDR3 DNA reads as TGTGCCAGTAGTCCATTGGGGGGACCGCTCTACAATGAGCAGTTCTTC. The chain combines TRBV19 with TRBJ2-1, with a possible D match to TRBD2 (6 bases). CDR3 length equals 16 residues. CDR1 and CDR2 (germline): LNHDA, SQIVND (reference sequence). Trimming removed 5 bases at V and 3 bases at J, with 17 bases between. Together with reference TRBV19 and TRBJ2-1, the CDR3 gives the full variable domain: DGGITQSPKYLFRKEGQNVTLSCEQNLNHDAMYWYRQDPGQGLRLIYYSQIVNDFQKGDIAEGYSVSREKKESFPLTVTSAQKNPTAFYLCASSPLGGPLYNEQFFGPGTRLTVL.

J is TRBJ2-7 and V is TRBV30; 8 bases line up with TRBD2. With V trimmed by 3 bases and J by 4 bases, 5 bases remained unmatched. Germline CDR1 GTSNPN, CDR2 SVGIG (reference sequence). There are 13 residues in the CDR3. The CDR3 nucleotides read TGTGCCTGGAGCGGGGGGGCCTGGTACGAGCAGTACTTC. This encodes CAWSGGAWYEQYF.